This T cell receptor beta chain was observed in a study of blood T cell repertoires in COVID-19. Turning to the study itself: PBMCs, B-cell-depleted T cells, or T cells provided the cDNA or gDNA that made up the material.

TCRdb's table, derived via immunoSEQ multiplex PCR, lists solely in-frame clones and lacks some. This sample has roughly 150,000 clones, with about 83% found just once. Sequenced input: peripheral blood. This TCR came from a woman aged 80 or over with acute or convalescent COVID-19.

The CDR3 spells CASTDAGGYGYTF. CDR3 nucleotide sequence: TGTGCCAGCACCGATGCTGGAGGGTATGGCTACACCTTC. The V and J genes are TRBV27 and TRBJ1-2; D unresolved. The germline CDR1 and CDR2 sequences are MNHEY and SMNVEV (reference sequence). The CDR3 spans 13 residues. Trimming removed 7 bases at V and 5 bases at J, with 14 bases between.